These T cell receptor beta chains were read from a single sample in a study of cytomegalovirus exposure and HLA in healthy donors. Assay: immunoSEQ multiplex PCR; the TCRdb copy retains only in-frame clones and omits some. This sample yields roughly 120,000 clones, of which 88% are seen a single time; more than 1.5% belongs to the top ten. Sequencing was done on a sample of PBMCs. The receptors shown here come from a young man in good health and CMV-seronegative. Both conserved end residues are part of each CDR3. D genes are given only for firm matches. The size field is filled for only some rows; it gives once, few, many or a size class.

V	D	length	J	size	CDR3	DNA
TRBV19	TRBD1	16	TRBJ2-7	.	CASSIGGTGAFGEQYF	TGTGCCAGTAGTATTGGAGGGACAGGGGCCTTCGGCGAGCAGTACTTC
TRBV6-5	TRBD1	13	TRBJ1-4	.	CASSYDRGEKLFF	TGTGCCAGCAGTTACGACAGGGGTGAAAAACTGTTTTTT
TRBV6-5	.	13	TRBJ2-7	.	CASSFPGSYEQYF	TGTGCCAGCAGTTTCCCAGGGTCCTACGAGCAGTACTTC
TRBV30	TRBD1	16	TRBJ1-6	.	CAWSGDRSSYNSPLHF	TGTGCCTGGAGTGGGGACAGGAGCTCCTATAATTCACCCCTCCACTTT
TRBV10-3	TRBD1	13	TRBJ1-1	.	CAIMGTGGTEAFF	TGTGCCATCATGGGGACAGGGGGAACTGAAGCTTTCTTT
TRBV4-1	.	15	TRBJ2-5	once	CASSQGFTSRETQYF	TGCGCCAGCAGCCAGGGCTTTACTAGCCGGGAGACCCAGTACTTC
TRBV2	.	15	TRBJ1-5	.	CASSEIRGSNQPQHF	TGTGCCAGCAGTGAGATTAGGGGGAGCAATCAGCCCCAGCATTTT
TRBV18	TRBD1	16	TRBJ2-1	.	CASSPKAGQGYNEQFF	TGTGCCAGCTCACCCAAGGCGGGACAGGGCTACAATGAGCAGTTCTTC
TRBV30	.	16	TRBJ2-5	.	CAWRDIDRNTQETQYF	TGTGCCTGGAGGGACATCGACAGGAACACCCAAGAGACCCAGTACTTC
TRBV29-1	TRBD1	13	TRBJ1-2	.	CSSTGTGNYGYTF	TGCAGCTCCACAGGGACAGGGAACTATGGCTACACCTTC
TRBV5-6	TRBD2	14	TRBJ2-7	.	CASELAGSYYEQYF	TGTGCCAGCGAACTAGCGGGAAGTTACTACGAGCAGTACTTC
TRBV10-2	TRBD1	14	TRBJ2-3	.	CASSPTGGTDTQYF	TGCGCCAGCAGCCCGACAGGGGGCACAGATACGCAGTATTTT
TRBV27	TRBD1	16	TRBJ1-4	.	CASSPRTGGIGEKLFF	TGTGCCAGCAGTCCAAGGACAGGGGGTATTGGAGAAAAACTGTTTTTT
TRBV2	TRBD1	13	TRBJ1-5	.	CASSSTGALPQHF	TGTGCCAGCAGTTCCACAGGGGCCCTGCCCCAGCATTTT
TRBV28	.	17	TRBJ1-5	few	CASSYPTGPLETQPQHF	TGTGCCAGCAGTTATCCCACGGGTCCTTTAGAGACTCAGCCCCAGCATTTT
TRBV19	TRBD1	16	TRBJ2-2	.	CASSPITGQGFGELFF	TGTGCCAGTAGTCCCATCACCGGACAGGGGTTCGGGGAGCTGTTTTTT
TRBV28	.	18	TRBJ2-6	.	CASSFPFGQSAGANVLTF	TGTGCCAGCAGTTTTCCTTTCGGACAGTCGGCTGGGGCCAACGTCCTGACTTTC